This passage covers 17 T cell receptor beta chains from one sample sequenced in a study. One entry per CDR3 protein results from TCRdb running MiXCR on the RT-PCR reads. The sample yields around 700,000 distinct CDR3 sequences, more than 13% seen once. Sequencing used memory CD4+ T cells from blood. The source of these receptors is a female donor in good health, serving as a healthy control.

This clonotype has at least ten counts. The genes are TRBV7-8 and TRBJ2-2, with a weak D call TRBD1 (6 bases). Germline V gene sequence: CDR1 SGHVS, CDR2 FQNEAQ. The CDR3 has 13 amino acids. With 3 bases removed from V and 6 bases from J, the gap between germline ends came to 8 bases. The DNA of the CDR3 is TGTGCCAGCAGCTTGAACAGGGCCGGGGAGCTGTTTTTT. This codes for CASSLNRAGELFF.

The V and J genes are TRBV27 and TRBJ2-3; TRBD2 aligns across 11 bases. In germline, CDR1 is MNHEY, CDR2 SMNVEV (reference sequence). CDR3 length: 22 amino acids. The J segment lost 1 base and the V segment lost 3 bases, leaving 21 bases of the junction unmatched. The CDR3 reads CASSFPHLSWAGTSGCTDTQYF. DNA of the CDR3: TGTGCCAGCAGTTTCCCGCATCTATCTTGGGCGGGGACTAGCGGATGCACAGATACGCAGTATTTT.

This clonotype has a handful of counts. The CDR3 protein is CAISESIYEQYF. The CDR3 bases are TGTGCCATCAGTGAGTCGATTTACGAGCAGTACTTC. This rearrangement joins TRBV10-3 to TRBJ2-7; the D is unclear. Looked up from germline, CDR1 is ENHRY and CDR2 is SYGVKD. V lost 0 bases to trimming and J lost 4 bases, with 4 bases between them. The CDR3 loop spans 12 amino acids.

This clonotype was counted at least ten times. The chain joins TRBV7-2 to TRBJ2-1; D is unclear. This CDR3 comprises 12 residues. V lost 1 base to trimming and J lost 5 bases, with 3 bases between them. Germline V gene data show CDR1 as SGHTA and CDR2 as FQGNSA. The CDR3 is CASSLGNNEQFF. DNA of the CDR3: TGTGCCAGCAGCTTAGGAAACAATGAGCAGTTCTTC.

This clonotype was detected ten times or more. The V call is TRBV4-3, the J call TRBJ2-5, with 10 bases lining up with TRBD1. The V gene end was trimmed by 0 bases and the J gene end by 4 bases; junction bases not matched to a gene: 14. The CDR3 consists of 19 residues. CDR1 and CDR2 (germline): LGHNA, YSLEER. In DNA, the CDR3 is TGCGCCAGCAGCCAAGAACCTGCCCTGGACAGGGGGGATGGAGAGACCCAGTACTTC. Its translation is CASSQEPALDRGDGETQYF.

This clonotype was detected ten times or more. The gene calls are TRBV6-5 and TRBJ1-1, with a possible D match to TRBD1 (5 bases). CDR3 size: 12 residues. Looked up from germline, CDR1 is MNHEY and CDR2 is SVGAGI. V was cut by 5 bases and J by 8 bases, with 12 bases left in between. This chain's CDR3 is CASSNQGLEAFF. CDR3 DNA: TGTGCCAGCAGTAACCAGGGATTAGAAGCTTTCTTT.

Of note for this clonotype: One junction end does not reproduce the germline sequence, and a read error may be involved. The chain couples TRBV2 to TRBJ2-7; TRBD1 aligns across 10 bases. Germline CDR1 reads SNHLY; CDR2 reads FYNNEI. This CDR3 region has 14 residues. In DNA, the CDR3 is TGTGCCGGCAGCACCGGGACAGGGGCATACGAGCAGTACTTC. It encodes CAGSTGTGAYEQYF.

This clonotype was counted at least ten times. The rearrangement uses TRBV29-1 and TRBJ1-2; the D gene is possibly TRBD1 (5 bases). Per germline, CDR1 SQVTM and CDR2 ANQGSEA. V lost 4 bases and J lost 3, with 12 bases in between. The CDR3 is made up of 13 amino acids. The CDR3 reads CSVGGTGDYGYTF. Written as DNA, the CDR3 is TGCAGCGTTGGGGGGACTGGAGACTATGGCTACACCTTC.

This clonotype was detected ten times or more. V is TRBV10-3 and J is TRBJ1-2; D ambiguous. V was shortened by 2 bases and J by 1 base, with 8 bases between the two germline ends. This CDR3 is built from 14 residues. CDR1 and CDR2 (germline): ENHRY, SYGVKD. The CDR3 region has the DNA TGTGCCATCAGTGAGGAGCGGATTAACTATGGCTACACCTTC. Translation gives CAISEERINYGYTF.

This clonotype has ten or more counts. The chain combines TRBV6-5 with TRBJ1-4; TRBD1 matches at 8 bases. CDR3 length equals 15 residues. Losses at the gene ends were 2 bases for V and 7 bases for J; bases not matched to a gene: 6. Germline V CDR1 and CDR2: MNHEY, SVGAGI. DNA for the CDR3: TGTGCCAGCAGTTACGCCGACAGGGGAGGTGAAAAACTGTTTTTT. This translates into CASSYADRGGEKLFF.

This clonotype was recorded at least ten times. This sequence joins TRBV6-5 and TRBJ2-3; 7 nucleotides line up with TRBD1. V was clipped by 6 bases and J by 1 base; unmatched bases: 4. CDR1 is MNHEY and CDR2 is SVGAGI in the germline V gene. This CDR3 comprises 14 residues. The CDR3 here is CASRPGQGTDTQYF. CDR3 in DNA: TGTGCCAGCAGACCAGGACAGGGCACAGATACGCAGTATTTT.

This clonotype showed up many times. One junction end disagrees with the germline gene, perhaps due to a read error. The V call is TRBV4-1, the J call TRBJ2-4; perhaps TRBD2 as D (5 bases). The CDR3 consists of 13 residues. Germline CDR1 and CDR2: MGHRA and YSYEKL. This chain's CDR3 is CASSQDLGSGESF. CDR3 nucleotides: TGCGCCAGCAGCCAAGATTTGGGGTCTGGGGAGAGCTTC.

This clonotype was counted many times. The CDR3 reads CAIRPWERDHEQYF. In DNA form, the CDR3 reads TGTGCCATCAGGCCCTGGGAGCGGGACCACGAGCAGTACTTC. The chain has TRBV10-3 and TRBJ2-7, with 7 nucleotides matching TRBD2. The CDR3 totals 14 residues. V shed 6 bases and J 5 bases; nucleotides not matched to a gene: 10. Per the germline V gene, CDR1 is ENHRY and CDR2 is SYGVKD.

This clonotype was counted ten times or more. The chain combines TRBV7-9 with TRBJ2-3; the D is unclear. The CDR3 spans 13 residues. V was shortened by 5 bases and J by 2 bases, with 8 bases between the two germline ends. Germline V CDR1 and CDR2: SEHNR, FQNEAQ (reference sequence). CDR3 nucleotides: TGTGCCAGCAGCCCCGGCAACACAGATACGCAGTATTTT. As protein: CASSPGNTDTQYF.

The chain uses TRBV7-8 and TRBJ1-2, with a tentative D call TRBD1 (5 bases). In germline, CDR1 is SGHVS, CDR2 FQNEAQ. V lost 3 bases and J 4 bases, leaving 12 bases between the germline ends. The CDR3 contains 14 residues. The CDR3 DNA is TGTGCCAGCAGCTTGGTGTCTCAGGGCTATGGCTACACCTTC. Its translation: CASSLVSQGYGYTF.

The CDR3 nucleotides read TGTGCCAGCAGCCCCGTGGTTCGCGGGATACAATACAATGAGCAGTTCTTC. It is translated as CASSPVVRGIQYNEQFF. The chain recombines TRBV5-5 with TRBJ2-1, with D tentatively TRBD2 (6 bases). The V end was cut by 4 bases, the J end by 4 bases, with 21 bases between. The CDR3 consists of 17 residues. In germline, CDR1 is SGHKS, CDR2 YYEKEE (reference sequence).

This clonotype appeared many times. The CDR3 DNA reads as TGTGCCAGCAGTAAGGGCAGTCGCAATCAGCCCCAGCATTTT. This translates into CASSKGSRNQPQHF. This chain joins TRBV12-3 or TRBV12-4 and TRBJ1-5, with no clear D. The V end was cut by 5 bases, the J end by 2 bases, with 10 bases between. The CDR3 covers 14 residues.